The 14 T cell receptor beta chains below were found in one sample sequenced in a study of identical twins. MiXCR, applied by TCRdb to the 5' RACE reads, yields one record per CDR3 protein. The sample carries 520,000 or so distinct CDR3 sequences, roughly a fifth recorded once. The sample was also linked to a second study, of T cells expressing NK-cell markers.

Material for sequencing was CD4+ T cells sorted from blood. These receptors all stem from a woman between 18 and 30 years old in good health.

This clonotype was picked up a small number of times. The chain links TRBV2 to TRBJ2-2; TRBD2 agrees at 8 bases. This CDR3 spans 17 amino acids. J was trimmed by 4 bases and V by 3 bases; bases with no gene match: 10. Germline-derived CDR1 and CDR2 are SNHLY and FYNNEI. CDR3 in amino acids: CASSDGLAGSRTGELFF. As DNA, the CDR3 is TGTGCCAGCAGTGATGGTCTAGCGGGCAGTCGCACCGGGGAGCTGTTTTTT.

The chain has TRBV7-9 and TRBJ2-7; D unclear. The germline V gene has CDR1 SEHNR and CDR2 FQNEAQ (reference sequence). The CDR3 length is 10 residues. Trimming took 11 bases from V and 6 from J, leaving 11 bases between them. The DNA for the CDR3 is TGTGCCGTTAAAGAGCGCGAGCAGTACTTC. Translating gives CAVKEREQYF.

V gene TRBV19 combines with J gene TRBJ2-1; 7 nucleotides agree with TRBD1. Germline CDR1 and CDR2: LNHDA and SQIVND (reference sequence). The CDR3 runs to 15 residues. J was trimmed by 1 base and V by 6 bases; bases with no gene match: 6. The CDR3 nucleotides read TGTGCCAGTAGGAGGGGGCTGGTGTCCTACAATGAGCAGTTCTTC. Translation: CASRRGLVSYNEQFF.

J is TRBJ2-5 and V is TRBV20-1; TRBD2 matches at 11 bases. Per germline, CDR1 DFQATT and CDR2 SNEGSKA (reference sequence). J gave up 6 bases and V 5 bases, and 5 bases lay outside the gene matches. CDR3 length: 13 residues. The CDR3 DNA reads TGCAGTGCTGCTACTAGCGGGGGAAAGACCCAGTACTTC. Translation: CSAATSGGKTQYF.

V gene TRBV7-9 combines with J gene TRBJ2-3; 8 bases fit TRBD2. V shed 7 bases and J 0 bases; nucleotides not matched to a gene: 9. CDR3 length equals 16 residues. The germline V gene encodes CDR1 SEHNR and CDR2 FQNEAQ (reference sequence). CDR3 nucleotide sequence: TGTGCCAGCATGCGGGGGGCGCTGACAAGCACAGATACGCAGTATTTT. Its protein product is CASMRGALTSTDTQYF.

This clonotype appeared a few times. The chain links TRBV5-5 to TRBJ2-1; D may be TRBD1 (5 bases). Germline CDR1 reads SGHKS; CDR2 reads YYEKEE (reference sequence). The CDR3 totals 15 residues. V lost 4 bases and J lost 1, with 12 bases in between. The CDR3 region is CASSVQGGSYNEQFF. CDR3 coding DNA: TGTGCCAGCAGCGTCCAGGGTGGGTCCTACAATGAGCAGTTCTTC.

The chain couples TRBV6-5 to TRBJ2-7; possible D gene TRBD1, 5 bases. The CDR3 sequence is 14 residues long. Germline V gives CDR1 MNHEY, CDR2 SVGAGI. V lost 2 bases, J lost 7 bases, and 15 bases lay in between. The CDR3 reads CASSYGHLGEEQYF. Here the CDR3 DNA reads TGTGCCAGCAGTTACGGACATCTAGGTGAGGAGCAGTACTTC.

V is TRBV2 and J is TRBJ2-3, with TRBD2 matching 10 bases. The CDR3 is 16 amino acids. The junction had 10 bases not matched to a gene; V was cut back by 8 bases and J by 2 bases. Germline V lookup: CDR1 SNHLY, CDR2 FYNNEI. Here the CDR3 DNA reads TGTGCCAGCTACCTCCTAGCGGGGGTCCTCACAGATACGCAGTATTTT. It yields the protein CASYLLAGVLTDTQYF. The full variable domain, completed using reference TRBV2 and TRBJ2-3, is EPEVTQTPSHQVTQMGQEVILRCVPISNHLYFYWYRQILGQKVEFLVSFYNNEISEKSEIFDDQFSVERPDGSNFTLKIRSTKLEDSAMYFCASYLLAGVLTDTQYFGPGTRLTVL.

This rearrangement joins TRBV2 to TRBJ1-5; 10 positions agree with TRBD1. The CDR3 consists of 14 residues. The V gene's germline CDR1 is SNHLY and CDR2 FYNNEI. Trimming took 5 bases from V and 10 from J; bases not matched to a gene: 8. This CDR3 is CASSSGTGDHPQHF. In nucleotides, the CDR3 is TGTGCCAGCAGTTCCGGGACAGGGGACCACCCCCAGCATTTT.

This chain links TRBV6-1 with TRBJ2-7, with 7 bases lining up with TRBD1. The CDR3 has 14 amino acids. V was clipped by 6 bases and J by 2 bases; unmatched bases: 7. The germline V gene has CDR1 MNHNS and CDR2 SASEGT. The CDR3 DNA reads TGTGCCAGCAGGGAGACAGGGTCACCCTACGAGCAGTACTTC. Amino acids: CASRETGSPYEQYF.

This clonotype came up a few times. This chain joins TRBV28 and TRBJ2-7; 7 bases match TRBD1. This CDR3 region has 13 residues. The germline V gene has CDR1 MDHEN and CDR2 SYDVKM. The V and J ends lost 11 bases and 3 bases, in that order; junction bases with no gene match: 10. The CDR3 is CASGQDPFYEQYF. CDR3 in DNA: TGTGCCTCAGGACAGGACCCTTTCTACGAGCAGTACTTC. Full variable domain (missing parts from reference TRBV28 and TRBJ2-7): DVKVTQSSRYLVKRTGEKVFLECVQDMDHENMFWYRQDPGLGLRLIYFSYDVKMKEKGDIPEGYSVSREKKERFSLILESASTNQTSMYLCASGQDPFYEQYFGPGTRLTVT.

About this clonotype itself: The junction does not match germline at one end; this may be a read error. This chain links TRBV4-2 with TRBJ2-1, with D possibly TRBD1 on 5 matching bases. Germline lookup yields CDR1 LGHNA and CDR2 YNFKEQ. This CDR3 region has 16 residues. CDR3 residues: CASSQASWGSYNEQLF. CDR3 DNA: TGTGCCAGCAGCCAGGCTTCCTGGGGCTCCTACAATGAGCAGCTCTTC.

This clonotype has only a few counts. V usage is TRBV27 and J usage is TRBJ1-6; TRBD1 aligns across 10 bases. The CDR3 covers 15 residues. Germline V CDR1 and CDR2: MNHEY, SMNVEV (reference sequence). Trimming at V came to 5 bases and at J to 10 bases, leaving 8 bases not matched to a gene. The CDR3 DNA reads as TGTGCCAGCAGTCCTATGACAGGGGGCGGATCACCCCTCCACTTT. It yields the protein CASSPMTGGGSPLHF.

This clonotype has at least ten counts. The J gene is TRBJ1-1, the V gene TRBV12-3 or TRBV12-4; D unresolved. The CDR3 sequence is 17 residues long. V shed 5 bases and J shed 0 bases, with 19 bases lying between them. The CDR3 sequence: CASSTQLLKHMNTEAFF. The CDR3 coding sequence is TGTGCCAGCAGTACACAACTACTCAAACACATGAACACTGAAGCTTTCTTT.